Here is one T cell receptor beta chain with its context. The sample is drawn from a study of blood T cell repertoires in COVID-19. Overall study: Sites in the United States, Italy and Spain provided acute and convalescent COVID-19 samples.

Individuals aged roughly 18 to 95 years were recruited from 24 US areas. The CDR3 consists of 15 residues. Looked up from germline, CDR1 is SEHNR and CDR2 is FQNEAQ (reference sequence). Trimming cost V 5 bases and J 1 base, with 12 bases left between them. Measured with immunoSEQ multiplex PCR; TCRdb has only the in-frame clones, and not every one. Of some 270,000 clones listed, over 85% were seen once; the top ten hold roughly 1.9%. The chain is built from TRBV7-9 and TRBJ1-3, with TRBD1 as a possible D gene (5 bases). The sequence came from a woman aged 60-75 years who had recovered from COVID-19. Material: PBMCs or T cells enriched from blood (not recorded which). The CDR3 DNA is TGTGCCAGCAGCGGTCAGGGTTTGTCTGGAAACACCATATATTTT. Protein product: CASSGQGLSGNTIYF.